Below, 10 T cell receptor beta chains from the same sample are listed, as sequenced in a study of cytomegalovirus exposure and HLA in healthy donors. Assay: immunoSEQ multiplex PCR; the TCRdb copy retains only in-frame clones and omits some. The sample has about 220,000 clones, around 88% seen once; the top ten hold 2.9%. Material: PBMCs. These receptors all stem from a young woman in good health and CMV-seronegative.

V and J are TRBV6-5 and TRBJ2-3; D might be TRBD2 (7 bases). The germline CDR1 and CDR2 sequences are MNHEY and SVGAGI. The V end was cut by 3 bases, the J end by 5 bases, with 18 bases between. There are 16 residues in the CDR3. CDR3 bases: TGTGCCAGCAGTTATAAGGGGGAGGGGGTGGTAGATACGCAGTATTTT. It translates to CASSYKGEGVVDTQYF.

In nucleotides, the CDR3 is TGTGCCAGCAGTTCCTACGACAGCCCTAATGAAAAACTGTTTTTT. It translates to CASSSYDSPNEKLFF. The chain employs TRBV27 and TRBJ1-4, with D possibly matching TRBD1 (5 bases). This CDR3 has 15 residues. The V gene lost 4 bases and the J gene lost 3 bases, with 12 bases spanning the gap. Germline V lookup: CDR1 MNHEY, CDR2 SMNVEV (reference sequence).

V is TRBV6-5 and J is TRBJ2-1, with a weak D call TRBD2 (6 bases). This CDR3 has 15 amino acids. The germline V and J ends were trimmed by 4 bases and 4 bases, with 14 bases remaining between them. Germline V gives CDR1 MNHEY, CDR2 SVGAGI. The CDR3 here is CASSSKTRRYNEQFF. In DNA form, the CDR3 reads TGTGCCAGCAGTTCCAAGACTAGGCGTTACAATGAGCAGTTCTTC.

CDR3 sequence reads: CASSDRFTDTQYF. The CDR3 DNA reads as TGTGCCAGCAGCGACAGGTTCACAGATACGCAGTATTTT. V gene TRBV14 combines with J gene TRBJ2-3; D might be TRBD1 (6 bases). The V and J ends lost 5 bases and 2 bases respectively, with 8 bases between them. The germline CDR1 and CDR2 sequences are SGHDN and FVKESK. This CDR3 is 13 amino acids long.

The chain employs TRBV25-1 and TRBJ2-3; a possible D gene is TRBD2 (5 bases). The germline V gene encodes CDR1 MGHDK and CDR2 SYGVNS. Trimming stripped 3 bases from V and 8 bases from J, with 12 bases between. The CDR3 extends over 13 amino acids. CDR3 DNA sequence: TGTGCCAGCAGTGACCCGAACCGGGGTACGCAGTATTTT. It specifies CASSDPNRGTQYF.

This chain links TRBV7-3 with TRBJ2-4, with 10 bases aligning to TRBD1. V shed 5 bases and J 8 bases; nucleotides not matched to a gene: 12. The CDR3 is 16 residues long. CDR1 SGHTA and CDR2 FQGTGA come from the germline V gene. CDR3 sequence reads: CASSPDAGTGADIQYF. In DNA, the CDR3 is TGTGCCAGCAGCCCAGACGCAGGGACAGGGGCCGACATTCAGTACTTC. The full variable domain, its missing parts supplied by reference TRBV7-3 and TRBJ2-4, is GAGVSQTPSNKVTEKGKYVELRCDPISGHTALYWYRQSLGQGPEFLIYFQGTGAADDSGLPNDRFFAVRPEGSVSTLKIQRTERGDSAVYLCASSPDAGTGADIQYFGAGTRLSVL.

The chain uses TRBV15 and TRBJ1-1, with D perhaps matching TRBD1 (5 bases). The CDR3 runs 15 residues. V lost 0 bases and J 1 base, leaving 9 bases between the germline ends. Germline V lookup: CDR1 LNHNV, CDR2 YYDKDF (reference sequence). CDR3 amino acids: CATSREGRTNTEAFF. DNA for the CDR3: TGTGCCACCAGCAGAGAGGGGCGGACGAACACTGAAGCTTTCTTT.

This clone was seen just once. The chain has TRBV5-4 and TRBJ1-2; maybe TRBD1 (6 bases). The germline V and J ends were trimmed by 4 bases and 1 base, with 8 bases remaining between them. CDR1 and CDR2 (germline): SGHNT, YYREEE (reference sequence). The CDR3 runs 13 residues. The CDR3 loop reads CASSTDSNYGYTF. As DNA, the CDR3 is TGTGCCAGCAGCACGGACAGTAACTATGGCTACACCTTC.

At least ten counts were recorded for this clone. The CDR3 sequence is CASSEKQGSSYEQYF. Written as DNA, the CDR3 is TGTGCCAGCAGTGAGAAACAGGGTTCGTCATACGAGCAGTACTTC. The chain links TRBV6-1 to TRBJ2-7; weak D call: TRBD1 (6 bases). There are 15 residues in the CDR3. Germline CDR1 and CDR2: MNHNS and SASEGT. The ends were cut back, 3 bases at V and 4 bases at J, with 16 bases in the middle.

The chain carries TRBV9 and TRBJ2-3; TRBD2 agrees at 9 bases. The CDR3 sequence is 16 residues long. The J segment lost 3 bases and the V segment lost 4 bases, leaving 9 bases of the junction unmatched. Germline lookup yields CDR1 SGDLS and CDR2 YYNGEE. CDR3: CASSRIAGAETDTQYF. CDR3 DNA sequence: TGTGCCAGCAGCCGTATAGCGGGAGCCGAGACAGATACGCAGTATTTT.